This TCR beta chain was documented in a study of blood T cell repertoires in COVID-19. Method: immunoSEQ multiplex PCR; TCRdb's copy keeps in-frame clones and lacks some. The sample yields roughly 410,000 clones, around 91% seen once. Sequencing input: peripheral blood. This sequence was found in a woman between 40 and 50 years old with COVID-19, enrolled during active disease.

CDR3 residues: CASSYGLAGYPGELFF. Here the CDR3 DNA reads TGCGCCAGCAGCTACGGACTAGCGGGGTACCCCGGGGAGCTGTTTTTT. This chain links TRBV4-1 with TRBJ2-2, with 12 nucleotides matching TRBD2. The germline gives CDR1 MGHRA, CDR2 YSYEKL. The V segment lost 5 bases and the J segment 6 bases; nucleotides outside the gene matches: 7. This CDR3 comprises 16 residues.